Below, 10 T cell receptor beta chains from the same sample are listed, as sequenced in a study of cytomegalovirus exposure and HLA in healthy donors. The PCR employed 60 Vbeta primers together with 13 Jbeta primers. The table came from immunoSEQ multiplex PCR; TCRdb's copy has only in-frame clones and leaves some out. The profile covers some 180,000 clones, with about 85% appearing a single time and around 1.4% taken by the ten largest. The sequenced sample was PBMCs. These receptors were collected from a girl aged 10 to 17 in good health and CMV-seropositive.

CDR3 in DNA: TGTGCCAGTAGTATAGAGCTAGCGGGGGTGGGCTATGAGCAGTTCTTC. It is translated as CASSIELAGVGYEQFF. The chain is built from TRBV19 and TRBJ2-1; 10 nucleotides align to TRBD2. The CDR3 consists of 16 residues. CDR1 is LNHDA and CDR2 is SQIVND in the germline V gene (reference sequence). V dropped 0 bases and J dropped 8; count of bases not matched to a gene: 7.

V is TRBV5-8 and J is TRBJ1-1; D perhaps matches TRBD1 (6 bases). The length of the CDR3 is 16 residues. Trimming removed 0 bases at V and 0 bases at J, with 12 bases between. In germline, CDR1 is SGHTS, CDR2 YDEGEE. The CDR3 DNA reads as TGTGCCAGCAGCTTGGTGGGACACCGCATGAACACTGAAGCTTTCTTT. Translation: CASSLVGHRMNTEAFF.

Concerning this clone itself: A much larger clone differs by one base, so this may be a read error. The J gene is TRBJ1-1, the V gene TRBV7-9; a weak D match, TRBD1 (5 bases). The CDR3 covers 13 residues. Germline V CDR1 and CDR2: SEHNR, FQNEAQ (reference sequence). V lost 3 bases to trimming and J lost 3 bases, with 8 bases between them. The chain's CDR3 is CASSLGGDTEAFF. In DNA form, the CDR3 reads TGTGCCAGCAGCTTGGGGGGGGACACTGAAGCTTTCTTT.

DNA for the CDR3: TGTGCCAGCGTAGCAGGGGAAAAATCAACTGGGGCCAACGTCCTGACTTTC. Translated, it gives CASVAGEKSTGANVLTF. The chain recombines TRBV11-2 with TRBJ2-6; D is perhaps TRBD1 (6 bases). The CDR3 runs to 17 residues. Germline CDR1 reads SGHAT; CDR2 reads FQNNGV. V was pared by 8 bases and J by 2 bases, with 19 bases between.

The chain couples TRBV7-9 to TRBJ1-3; the match to TRBD1 covers 8 bases. CDR3 length equals 15 residues. V was clipped by 2 bases and J by 4 bases; unmatched bases: 4. Per the germline V gene, CDR1 is SEHNR and CDR2 is FQNEAQ (reference sequence). CDR3 sequence: CASSLRQGTGNTIYF. The CDR3 DNA follows: TGTGCCAGCAGCTTAAGACAGGGGACCGGAAACACCATATATTTT.

This clone appeared a few times. V gene TRBV29-1 combines with J gene TRBJ1-1, with D maybe TRBD1 (5 bases). CDR1 and CDR2 from the germline V gene are SQVTM and ANQGSEA. CDR3 size: 12 residues. Trimming removed 5 bases from V and 1 base from J, with 8 bases in between. CDR3 amino acids: CSVYDRNTEAFF. The CDR3 coding sequence is TGCAGCGTTTACGACAGGAACACTGAAGCTTTCTTT. Full variable domain (outside the CDR3, taken from reference TRBV29-1 and TRBJ1-1): SAVISQKPSRDICQRGTSLTIQCQVDSQVTMMFWYRQQPGQSLTLIATANQGSEATYESGFVIDKFPISRPNLTFSTLTVSNMSPEDSSIYLCSVYDRNTEAFFGQGTRLTVV.

This chain links TRBV27 with TRBJ2-7; TRBD1 matches 9 bases. V was clipped by 7 bases and J by 0 bases; unmatched bases: 7. The CDR3 is made up of 15 amino acids. CDR1 is MNHEY, CDR2 SMNVEV, per germline (reference sequence). CDR3 in amino acids: CASTSGDRDSYEQYF. CDR3 DNA: TGTGCCAGCACCTCGGGGGACAGGGACTCCTACGAGCAGTACTTC.

V gene TRBV27 combines with J gene TRBJ2-7; TRBD1 might be the D (5 bases). V was pared by 5 bases and J by 0 bases, with 11 bases between. This CDR3 has 14 residues. Germline CDR1 and CDR2: MNHEY and SMNVEV (reference sequence). The CDR3 coding sequence is TGTGCCAGCAGTGACAGTAGGGCCTCCTACGAGCAGTACTTC. Translation: CASSDSRASYEQYF.

The rearrangement uses TRBV11-2 and TRBJ2-5; D is unclear. Per the germline V gene, CDR1 is SGHAT and CDR2 is FQNNGV. The CDR3 loop spans 13 amino acids. V lost 1 base and J 5 bases, leaving 8 bases between the germline ends. This CDR3 is CASSLGASETQYF. CDR3 coding DNA: TGTGCCAGCAGCTTAGGCGCTTCCGAGACCCAGTACTTC.

The chain combines TRBV4-1 with TRBJ2-7; a possible D gene is TRBD1 (7 bases). The CDR3 covers 15 residues. Germline CDR1 reads MGHRA; CDR2 reads YSYEKL. The V end lost 4 bases, the J end lost 1 base, and 14 bases lay between the germline ends. The CDR3: CASSRGTDESYEQYF. CDR3 in DNA: TGCGCCAGCAGCCGCGGGACAGACGAATCCTACGAGCAGTACTTC.